This T cell receptor (beta chain) was recorded in a study of CD4 T cell repertoires in COVID-19. Sequencing was done directly on freshly isolated, uncultured memory T cells. To note about this clone: The antigen is unknown.

Germline V gene lookup returns CDR1 MNHNY and CDR2 SVGAGI (reference sequence). The CDR3 spans 13 residues. V shed 7 bases and J shed 7 bases, with 16 bases lying between them. General study findings and limits: Sharing of several most expanded SARS-CoV-2-reactive clonotypes across memory subsets suggested intraclonal diversification. Between about 7 and 28% of SARS-CoV-2 clonotypes also appeared in SARS-CoV and/or HKU1 spike cultures.

Produced via immunoSEQ multiplex PCR; TCRdb's table is partial and in-frame only. The sample shows 20,000 to 25,000 clones, 87% of them seen only once. The sequencing here drew on central memory CD4+ T cells from blood, taken before the COVID-19 pandemic. This TCR was sampled from a human donor who had COVID-19. The chain carries TRBV6-6 and TRBJ1-1; D may be TRBD1 (5 bases). The CDR3 DNA reads TGTGCCAGCATCCTTAAGGGGTCAGTTGAAGCTTTCTTT. Translated: CASILKGSVEAFF.